This T cell receptor beta chain was sequenced during a study of T cells in Graves' hyperthyroidism and ophthalmopathy. Study-wide context: The authors collected peripheral blood at initial diagnosis, before any treatment.

The germline CDR1 and CDR2 sequences are SGHAT and FQNNGV. This CDR3 has 13 residues. V was shortened by 3 bases and J by 6 bases, with 11 bases between the two germline ends. This sample holds PBMCs from less than 13 ml fresh peripheral blood. Amplification of TCR beta CDR3 regions used RNA as the template. Researchers ran a first-round RT-PCR on the TCR CDR3 using the HTBI primer set. TCRdb ran MiXCR on the multiplex PCR reads and lists one entry per CDR3 protein. Here the sample spans fewer than 650,000 distinct CDR3 sequences, approximately 14% being singletons. This clonotype was found many times.

The receptor's source is a woman aged 40 to 50 with Graves' ophthalmopathy. V gene TRBV11-2 combines with J gene TRBJ2-5; perhaps D is TRBD1 or TRBD2 (6 bases each). Material for sequencing was blood. The CDR3 is CASSFVGGQTQYF. DNA for the CDR3: TGTGCCAGCAGCTTTGTGGGGGGCCAGACCCAGTACTTC.